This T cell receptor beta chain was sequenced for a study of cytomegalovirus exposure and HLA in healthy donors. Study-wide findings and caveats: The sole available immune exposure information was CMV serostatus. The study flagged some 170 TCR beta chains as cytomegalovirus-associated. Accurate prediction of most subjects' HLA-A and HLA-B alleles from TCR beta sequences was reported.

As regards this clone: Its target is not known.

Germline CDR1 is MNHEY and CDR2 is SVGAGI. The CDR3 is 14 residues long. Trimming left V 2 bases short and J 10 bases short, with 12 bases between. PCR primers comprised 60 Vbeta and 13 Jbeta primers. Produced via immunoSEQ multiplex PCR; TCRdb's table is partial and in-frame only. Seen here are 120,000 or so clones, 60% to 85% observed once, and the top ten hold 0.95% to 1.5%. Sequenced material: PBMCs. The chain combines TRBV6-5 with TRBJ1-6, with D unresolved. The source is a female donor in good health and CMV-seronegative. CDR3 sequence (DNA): TGTGCCAGCAGTTACCCGGGTGGTGGGTCACCCCTCCACTTT. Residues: CASSYPGGGSPLHF.